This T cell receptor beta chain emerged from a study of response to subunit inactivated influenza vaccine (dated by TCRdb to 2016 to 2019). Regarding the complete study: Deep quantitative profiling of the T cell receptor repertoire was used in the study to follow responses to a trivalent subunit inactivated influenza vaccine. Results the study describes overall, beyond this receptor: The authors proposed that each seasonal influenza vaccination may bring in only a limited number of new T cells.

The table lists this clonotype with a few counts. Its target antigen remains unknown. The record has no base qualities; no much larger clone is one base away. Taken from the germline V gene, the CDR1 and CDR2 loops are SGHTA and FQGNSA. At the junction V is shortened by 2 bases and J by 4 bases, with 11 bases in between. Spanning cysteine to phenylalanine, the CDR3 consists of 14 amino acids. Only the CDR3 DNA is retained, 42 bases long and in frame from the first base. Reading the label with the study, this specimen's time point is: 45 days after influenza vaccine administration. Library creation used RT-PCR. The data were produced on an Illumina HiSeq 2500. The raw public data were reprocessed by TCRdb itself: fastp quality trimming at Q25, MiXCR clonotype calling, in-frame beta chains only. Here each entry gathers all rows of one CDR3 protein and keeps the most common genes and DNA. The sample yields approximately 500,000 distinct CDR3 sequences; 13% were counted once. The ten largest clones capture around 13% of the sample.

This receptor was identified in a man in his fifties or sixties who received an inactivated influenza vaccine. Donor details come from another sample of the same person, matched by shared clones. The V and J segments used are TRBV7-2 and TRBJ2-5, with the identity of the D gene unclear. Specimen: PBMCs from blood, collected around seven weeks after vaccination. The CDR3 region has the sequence CASSLIPPRETQYF. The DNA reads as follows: TGTGCCAGCAGCTTAATCCCCCCGCGAGAGACCCAGTACTTC.